Each of the 25 T cell receptor beta chains below was sequenced from the same sample in a study of post-analysis software for immune sequencing data. General study points: Five or six TRBV segments were significantly more frequent in patients than in controls. TRBV5-6, TRBV5-1 and TRBV20-1 were among these segments.

These receptors have no identified antigens. The library was made from cDNA and included unique molecular identifiers. One entry per CDR3 protein results from TCRdb running MiXCR on the PCR reads. The sample includes 700,000 to 900,000 distinct CDR3 sequences, roughly 46% of them seen just once. The sample was blood. These receptors originate from a girl under 18 with multiple sclerosis.

The genes are TRBV11-2 and TRBJ2-7; possibly TRBD2 for D (6 bases). Germline CDR1 reads SGHAT; CDR2 reads FQNNGV. The CDR3 totals 16 residues. V was pared by 2 bases and J by 5 bases, with 19 bases between. CDR3 sequence reads: CASSLTGAGGSDEQYF. CDR3 nucleotides: TGTGCCAGCAGCTTAACGGGTGCTGGAGGGTCGGACGAGCAGTACTTC.

The chain is built from TRBV6-5 and TRBJ2-7; D may match TRBD1 or TRBD2 (5 bases each). From germline, CDR1 is MNHEY and CDR2 SVGAGI. V was pared by 5 bases and J by 1 base, with 15 bases between. The CDR3 loop spans 15 amino acids. CDR3 amino acids: CASSPNHGGSYEQYF. The DNA of the CDR3 is TGTGCCAGCAGTCCCAACCATGGGGGTTCCTACGAGCAGTACTTC.

This clonotype was counted a few times. The chain is built from TRBV28 and TRBJ2-5, with TRBD2 matching over 7 bases. This CDR3 region has 17 residues. Germline V gene lookup returns CDR1 MDHEN and CDR2 SYDVKM. V shed 3 bases and J 3 bases; nucleotides not matched to a gene: 13. The CDR3 reads CASSFRQRGRGKETQYF. Here the CDR3 DNA reads TGTGCCAGCAGTTTTAGACAGCGGGGCCGGGGAAAAGAGACCCAGTACTTC.

This clonotype was observed a handful of times. The chain links TRBV20-1 to TRBJ2-7; 8 bases map to TRBD2. Germline CDR1 DFQATT, CDR2 SNEGSKA (reference sequence). J gave up 2 bases and V 6 bases, and 3 bases lay outside the gene matches. This CDR3 has 12 amino acids. The CDR3 sequence: CSAGGVPYEQYF. The CDR3 region has the DNA TGCAGTGCCGGGGGGGTCCCCTACGAGCAGTACTTC.

The chain carries TRBV15 and TRBJ2-1; 10 nucleotides agree with TRBD2. V lost 0 bases to trimming and J lost 8 bases; unmatched junction nucleotides: 10. The CDR3 contains 17 residues. Germline values: CDR1 LNHNV, CDR2 YYDKDF (reference sequence). CDR3 in DNA: TGTGCCACCAGCAGAGATAGTTTGGCTAGCGGGAGAGATGAGCAGTTCTTC. This gives the protein CATSRDSLASGRDEQFF. Complete variable domain (other parts from reference TRBV15 and TRBJ2-1): DAMVIQNPRYQVTQFGKPVTLSCSQTLNHNVMYWYQQKSSQAPKLLFHYYDKDFNNEADTPDNFQSRRPNTSFCFLDIRSPGLGDTAMYLCATSRDSLASGRDEQFFGPGTRLTVL.

The rearrangement joins TRBV5-1 to TRBJ1-1; 7 bases match TRBD1. The CDR3 is 17 residues long. Germline V gene data show CDR1 as SGHRS and CDR2 as YFSETQ. Germline trimming cut 0 bases from V and 7 bases from J; bases unmatched to any gene: 15. The DNA of the CDR3 is TGCGCCAGCAGCTTGGGTTTTGGGACAGATAAAAGTGGTGAAGCTTTCTTT. It yields the protein CASSLGFGTDKSGEAFF.

The chain uses TRBV7-9 and TRBJ2-1, with a tentative D call TRBD2 (6 bases). The CDR3 covers 16 residues. From germline, CDR1 is SEHNR and CDR2 FQNEAQ (reference sequence). V was clipped by 5 bases and J by 0 bases, with 14 bases between them. CDR3 in DNA: TGTGCCAGCAGCGCCCGTAGCGGTAGCTCCTACAATGAGCAGTTCTTC. Its translation: CASSARSGSSYNEQFF.

The rearrangement uses TRBV6-5 and TRBJ2-3; 8 nucleotides align to TRBD2. This CDR3 is 18 amino acids long. Trimming took 4 bases from V and 0 from J; bases not matched to a gene: 12. Germline CDR1 is MNHEY and CDR2 is SVGAGI. The CDR3 protein is CASSFQLLTSESTDTQYF. The DNA of the CDR3 is TGTGCCAGCAGTTTCCAACTGTTGACTAGCGAGAGCACAGATACGCAGTATTTT.

The chain recombines TRBV29-1 with TRBJ2-5, with D perhaps TRBD2 (6 bases). V gave up 3 bases and J gave up 1 base, with 9 bases separating them. This CDR3 region has 13 residues. Germline values: CDR1 SQVTM, CDR2 ANQGSEA. Here the CDR3 reads CSVEEGLQETQYF. The CDR3 region has the DNA TGCAGCGTTGAGGAGGGCCTCCAAGAGACCCAGTACTTC. The entire variable domain, with the rest obtained from reference TRBV29-1 and TRBJ2-5, is as follows: SAVISQKPSRDICQRGTSLTIQCQVDSQVTMMFWYRQQPGQSLTLIATANQGSEATYESGFVIDKFPISRPNLTFSTLTVSNMSPEDSSIYLCSVEEGLQETQYFGPGTRLLVL.

The V gene is TRBV20-1, the J gene TRBJ2-4, with 8 bases matching TRBD2. The J call is in doubt because the DNA end fits TRBJ2-5 better. The CDR3 totals 14 residues. CDR1 DFQATT and CDR2 SNEGSKA come from the germline V gene (reference sequence). The CDR3 region has the DNA TGCAGTGCTAGGGGGGGCGGGGGGAAGGAGACCCAGTACTTC. This codes for CSARGGGGKETQYF.

This clonotype was seen a handful of times. The gene calls are TRBV9 and TRBJ1-2, with a possible D match to TRBD1 (6 bases). V shed 4 bases and J shed 8 bases, with 18 bases lying between them. Per the germline V gene, CDR1 is SGDLS and CDR2 is YYNGEE. The CDR3 has 14 residues. DNA for the CDR3: TGTGCCAGCAGCCGGACGGGGGGGGCTGGCGGCTACACCTTC. This translates into CASSRTGGAGGYTF.

Many counts were recorded for this clonotype. The rearrangement joins TRBV24-1 to TRBJ2-5; D gene unclear. CDR3 size: 12 residues. Per germline, CDR1 KGHDR and CDR2 SFDVKD. V lost 0 bases, J lost 5 bases, and 3 bases lay in between. The CDR3 DNA sequence: TGTGCCACCAGTGATTTGGGGGAGACCCAGTACTTC. This codes for CATSDLGETQYF.

The chain employs TRBV4-2 and TRBJ2-3; 11 bases align to TRBD2. J lost 0 bases, V lost 4 bases, and 6 bases had no gene match. CDR1 and CDR2 from the germline V gene are LGHNA and YNFKEQ. The CDR3 covers 17 residues. The CDR3 loop is CASSRKGTSGSTDTQYF. CDR3 DNA sequence: TGTGCCAGCAGCCGCAAAGGGACTAGCGGTAGCACAGATACGCAGTATTTT.

The chain recombines TRBV6-1 with TRBJ1-5, with 7 bases lining up with TRBD1. The J segment lost 3 bases and the V segment lost 0 bases, leaving 8 bases of the junction unmatched. Germline V CDR1 and CDR2: MNHNS, SASEGT. The CDR3 runs 17 residues. CDR3 DNA: TGTGCCAGCAGTGAAGCGAGACAGGGAGGGAACAATCAGCCCCAGCATTTT. Translation: CASSEARQGGNNQPQHF.

Details on this clonotype: A much bigger clone sits one base away, suggesting this may be a read error. V gene TRBV7-9 combines with J gene TRBJ1-2; no clear D. The CDR3 covers 15 residues. Deletions cut 3 bases from V and 3 bases from J, with 14 bases between. Germline assignment: CDR1 SEHNR and CDR2 FQNEAQ (reference sequence). CDR3 in amino acids: CASSLMAEADYGYTF. The DNA of the CDR3 is TGTGCCAGCAGCTTGATGGCAGAAGCTGACTATGGCTACACCTTC.

The rearrangement uses TRBV10-3 and TRBJ2-2; 9 bases are shared with TRBD1. With 3 bases clipped from V and 5 bases from J, the junction kept 7 bases outside the gene matches. Germline CDR1 and CDR2: ENHRY and SYGVKD. The CDR3 consists of 16 residues. The CDR3 sequence: CAISDRTGDGTGELFF. The CDR3 bases are TGTGCCATCAGTGACCGGACAGGGGATGGAACCGGGGAGCTGTTTTTT.

The chain couples TRBV12-3 or TRBV12-4 to TRBJ2-1; perhaps TRBD2 as D (6 bases). Trimming stripped 5 bases from V and 2 bases from J, with 16 bases between. This CDR3 has 16 amino acids. CDR3 sequence: CASSIRLGGAYNEQFF. DNA of the CDR3: TGTGCCAGCAGTATCCGACTGGGGGGAGCCTACAATGAGCAGTTCTTC.

The rearrangement joins TRBV20-1 to TRBJ1-4; possible D gene TRBD1, 5 bases. Trimming removed 0 bases from V and 8 bases from J, with 13 bases in between. The germline CDR1 and CDR2 sequences are DFQATT and SNEGSKA (reference sequence). The CDR3 runs 14 residues. This CDR3 reads CSARDPRGLEKLFF. DNA for the CDR3: TGCAGTGCTAGAGATCCGAGGGGATTGGAAAAACTGTTTTTT.

This clonotype was seen only a few times. The rearrangement uses TRBV5-1 and TRBJ2-1, with D tentatively TRBD2 (6 bases). This CDR3 spans 15 amino acids. CDR1 SGHRS and CDR2 YFSETQ come from the germline V gene. Trimming stripped 0 bases from V and 9 bases from J, with 16 bases between. The DNA for the CDR3 is TGCGCCAGCAGCTTGGCCGGGGGAGGAAAGGTTGAGCAGTTCTTC. It is translated as CASSLAGGGKVEQFF.

This clonotype was seen only a few times. The genes are TRBV5-1 and TRBJ1-1; perhaps TRBD1 as D (5 bases). V lost 0 bases to trimming and J lost 1 base, with 10 bases between them. CDR1 and CDR2 from the germline V gene are SGHRS and YFSETQ. The CDR3 is made up of 15 amino acids. The CDR3 protein is CASSLGGRENTEAFF. The DNA of the CDR3 is TGCGCCAGCAGCTTGGGGGGCAGGGAGAACACTGAAGCTTTCTTT.

This chain uses TRBV7-2 with TRBJ2-3; no definite D call. Trimming shortened V by 5 bases and J by 0 bases, and 9 bases separated the two germline ends. The CDR3 length is 14 residues. The germline gives CDR1 SGHTA, CDR2 FQGNSA. The CDR3 reads CASSQSHSTDTQYF. The CDR3 DNA reads as TGTGCCAGCAGCCAGTCCCATAGCACAGATACGCAGTATTTT.

This clonotype was seen a handful of times. The CDR3 region has the DNA TGTGCCAGCAGTGAAGATGGCCCAAATCAGCCCCAGCATTTT. Encoded protein: CASSEDGPNQPQHF. The chain links TRBV6-1 to TRBJ1-5; D uncertain. The CDR3 extends over 14 amino acids. Trimming shortened V by 1 base and J by 4 bases, and 8 bases separated the two germline ends. The germline gives CDR1 MNHNS, CDR2 SASEGT.

This clonotype was counted only a few times. This chain's CDR3 is CASSPLVAGGDIQYF. In nucleotides, the CDR3 is TGTGCCAGCTCCCCCCTGGTGGCGGGGGGGGACATTCAGTACTTC. The V call is TRBV6-5, the J call TRBJ2-4, with TRBD2 matching over 9 bases. CDR1 MNHEY and CDR2 SVGAGI come from the germline V gene. V shed 8 bases and J 8 bases; nucleotides not matched to a gene: 13. This CDR3 has 15 amino acids.

The chain's CDR3 is CASSPVPGDSEQFF. The CDR3 nucleotides read TGTGCCAGCAGTCCAGTGCCAGGGGATAGTGAGCAGTTCTTC. The V and J genes are TRBV12-3 or TRBV12-4 and TRBJ2-1, with a weak D call TRBD1 (6 bases). V was pared by 5 bases and J by 9 bases, with 17 bases between. The length of the CDR3 is 14 residues.

This sequence joins TRBV7-2 and TRBJ2-5; 7 bases align to TRBD1. In germline, CDR1 is SGHTA, CDR2 FQGNSA. The trim removed 4 bases at V and 0 bases at J, leaving 8 bases unmatched. CDR3 size: 16 residues. The CDR3 region has the DNA TGTGCCAGCAGCTGGGACAGACTGACGTACCAAGAGACCCAGTACTTC. This sequence encodes CASSWDRLTYQETQYF.